This entry concerns a single T cell receptor (beta chain). These data come from a study of blood T cell repertoires in COVID-19. Study at large: From the United States, Italy and Spain came samples of acute and convalescent COVID-19. PBMCs, B-cell-depleted T cells, or T cells provided the cDNA or gDNA that made up the material.

The V and J ends lost 4 bases and 2 bases, in that order; junction bases with no gene match: 6. The germline CDR1 and CDR2 sequences are SQVTM and ANQGSEA. There are 14 residues in the CDR3. Using immunoSEQ multiplex PCR, the repertoire was profiled, and TCRdb retains in-frame clones only, with some absent. The sample shows about 41,000 clones, approximately 90% of them seen only once. This receptor was obtained from a human donor in a cohort sampled during active COVID-19. The chain recombines TRBV29-1 with TRBJ1-1; 8 bases agree with TRBD1. The sequencing input was peripheral blood. The CDR3 loop reads CSVAGGQANTEAFF. The CDR3, as DNA: TGCAGCGTTGCAGGGGGACAGGCAAACACTGAAGCTTTCTTT.